This record covers a single TCR beta chain. As yet, its antigen is unknown. Without any T cell sorting, total RNA was isolated from whole blood. This entry is derived from a study of monozygotic twins with inflammatory bowel disease. Study observations and caveats: Healthy co-twins exceeded IBD patients in TCRbeta diversity as measured by inverse Simpson.

TCRdb re-called the 5' RACE reads and catalogs CDR3 proteins one per entry, DNA excluded. The sample totals approximately 400,000 distinct CDR3 sequences. Sequencing was done on a sample of blood. The clonotype was recovered from a human donor with ulcerative colitis or Crohn's disease, or a healthy co-twin of an affected twin (not recorded which).

The CDR3 sequence: CASGAQPGSSYEQYF. The chain has TRBV7-3 and TRBJ2-7. The CDR3 has 15 amino acids. From germline, CDR1 is SGHTA and CDR2 FQGTGA.